Ten or more counts support the clone carrying this TCR beta chain. Via MiXCR, TCRdb re-called the 5' RACE reads, giving one row per CDR3 protein. This table has more than 9,500 distinct CDR3 sequences, approximately 15% appearing once. The sample comes from a study of spatial heterogeneity in lung cancer. Time point meaning: sample taken at primary tumor resection. Extraction of whole RNA from tumor, nontumor lung or frozen PBMC preceded unsorted sequencing. Germline-derived CDR1 and CDR2 are SGHTS and YDEGEE. This CDR3 has 15 amino acids. With V trimmed by 6 bases and J by 1 base, 6 bases remained unmatched.

Sequenced here: PBMCs, sampled at surgery. The clonotype originates from a male donor with early-stage non-small cell lung cancer. The chain employs TRBV5-8 and TRBJ2-1; 8 bases map to TRBD1. CDR3 region: CASIRDRSSYNEQFF. CDR3 DNA sequence: TGTGCCAGCATTAGGGACAGGTCGTCCTACAATGAGCAGTTCTTC.